Each of the 3 T cell receptor beta chains below was sequenced from the same sample in a study of cytomegalovirus exposure and HLA in healthy donors. PCR amplification relied on 60 Vbeta primers (plus 13 Jbeta primers). The repertoire was sequenced with immunoSEQ multiplex PCR; TCRdb's copy has only in-frame clones and lacks some. The sample has some 180,000 clones; roughly 85% are singletons. Sequenced: PBMCs. These receptor sequences come from a woman between 50 and 59 years old in good health and CMV-seronegative.

V and J are TRBV7-9 and TRBJ1-5; TRBD1 agrees at 9 bases. The CDR3 is made up of 16 amino acids. Germline loops: CDR1 SEHNR, CDR2 FQNEAQ (reference sequence). V was clipped by 1 base and J by 8 bases; unmatched bases: 9. CDR3 DNA: TGTGCCAGCAGCTTAGGGACAGGGGCGTGGGTTGAGCCCCAGCATTTT. Residues: CASSLGTGAWVEPQHF.

This sequence joins TRBV7-2 and TRBJ2-5; 10 bases agree with TRBD1. Germline V lookup: CDR1 SGHTA, CDR2 FQGNSA. V shed 3 bases and J 5 bases; nucleotides not matched to a gene: 6. This CDR3 has 15 amino acids. CDR3 amino acids: CASSFLDRGQETQYF. Here the CDR3 DNA reads TGTGCCAGCAGCTTCCTCGACAGGGGGCAGGAGACCCAGTACTTC.

This chain uses TRBV28 with TRBJ2-3, with D perhaps TRBD2 (6 bases). The CDR3 totals 12 residues. Germline V gene lookup returns CDR1 MDHEN and CDR2 SYDVKM. The ends were cut back, 5 bases at V and 10 bases at J, with 13 bases in the middle. CDR3 DNA sequence: TGTGCCAGCAGTGGACTACCGAGGCCGCAGTATTTT. This translates into CASSGLPRPQYF.